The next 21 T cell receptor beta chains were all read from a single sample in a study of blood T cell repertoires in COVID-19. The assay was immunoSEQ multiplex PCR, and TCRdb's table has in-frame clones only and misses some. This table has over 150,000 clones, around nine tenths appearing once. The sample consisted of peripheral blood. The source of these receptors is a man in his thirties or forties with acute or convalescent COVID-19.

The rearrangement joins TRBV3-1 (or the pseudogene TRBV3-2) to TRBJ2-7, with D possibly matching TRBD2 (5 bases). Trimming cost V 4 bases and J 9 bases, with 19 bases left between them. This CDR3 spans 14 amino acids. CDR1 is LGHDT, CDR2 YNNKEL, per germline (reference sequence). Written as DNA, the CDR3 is TGTGCCAGCAGCCGGGCCTTGAGGGTGACGGGGCAGTACTTC. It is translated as CASSRALRVTGQYF.

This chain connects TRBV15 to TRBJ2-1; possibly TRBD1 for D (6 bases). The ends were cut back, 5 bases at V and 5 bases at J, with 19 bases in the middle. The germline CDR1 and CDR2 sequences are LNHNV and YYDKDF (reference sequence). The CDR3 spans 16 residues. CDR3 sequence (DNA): TGTGCCACCAGCCAATACGACAGGCGAGTAGACAATGAGCAGTTCTTC. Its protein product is CATSQYDRRVDNEQFF.

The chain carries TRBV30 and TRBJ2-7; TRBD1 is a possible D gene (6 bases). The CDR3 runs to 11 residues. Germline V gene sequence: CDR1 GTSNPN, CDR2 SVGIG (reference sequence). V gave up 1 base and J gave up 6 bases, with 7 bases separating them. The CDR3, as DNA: TGTGCCTGGAGTGGAGGGGGCGAGCAGTACTTC. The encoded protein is CAWSGGGEQYF. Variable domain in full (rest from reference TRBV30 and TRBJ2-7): SQTIHQWPATLVQPVGSPLSLECTVEGTSNPNLYWYRQAAGRGLQLLFYSVGIGQISSEVPQNLSASRPQDRQFILSSKKLLLSDSGFYLCAWSGGGEQYFGPGTRLTVT.

In DNA, the CDR3 is TGTGCCATCAGAGGAGACAGGGAAAAGTTTAATGGCTACACCTTC. This codes for CAIRGDREKFNGYTF. J is TRBJ1-2 and V is TRBV10-3, with TRBD1 matching over 7 bases. Looked up from germline, CDR1 is ENHRY and CDR2 is SYGVKD. This CDR3 is 15 amino acids long. After removal of 6 bases from V and 6 bases from J, the junction contained 13 bases not matched to a gene.

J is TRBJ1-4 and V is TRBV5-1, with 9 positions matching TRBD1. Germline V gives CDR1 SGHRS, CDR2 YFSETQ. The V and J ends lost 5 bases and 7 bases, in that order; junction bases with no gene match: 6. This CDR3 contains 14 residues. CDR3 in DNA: TGCGCCAGCAGTCCGGGACAGGGTTTTGAAAAACTGTTTTTT. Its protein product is CASSPGQGFEKLFF. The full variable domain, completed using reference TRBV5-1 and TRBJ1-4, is KAGVTQTPRYLIKTRGQQVTLSCSPISGHRSVSWYQQTPGQGLQFLFEYFSETQRNKGNFPGRFSGRQFSNSRSEMNVSTLELGDSALYLCASSPGQGFEKLFFGSGTQLSVL.

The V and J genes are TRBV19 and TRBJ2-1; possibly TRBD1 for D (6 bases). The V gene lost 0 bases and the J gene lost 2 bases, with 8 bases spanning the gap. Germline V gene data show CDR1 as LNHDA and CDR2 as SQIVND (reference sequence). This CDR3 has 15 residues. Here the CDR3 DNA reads TGTGCCAGTAGTATAGACAGGGGAGCCTACAATGAGCAGTTCTTC. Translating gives CASSIDRGAYNEQFF.

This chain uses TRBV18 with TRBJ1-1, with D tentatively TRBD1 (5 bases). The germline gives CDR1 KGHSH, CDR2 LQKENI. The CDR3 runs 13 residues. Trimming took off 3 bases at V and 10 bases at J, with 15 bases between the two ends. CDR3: CASSPIGWGGAFF. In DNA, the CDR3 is TGTGCCAGCTCACCGATAGGATGGGGCGGAGCTTTCTTT.

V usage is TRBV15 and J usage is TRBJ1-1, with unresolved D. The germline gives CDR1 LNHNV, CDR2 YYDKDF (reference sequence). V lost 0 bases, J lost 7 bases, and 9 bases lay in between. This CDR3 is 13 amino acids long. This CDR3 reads CATSRDRTVEAFF. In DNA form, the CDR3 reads TGTGCCACCAGCAGAGATAGGACTGTTGAAGCTTTCTTT. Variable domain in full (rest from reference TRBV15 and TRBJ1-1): DAMVIQNPRYQVTQFGKPVTLSCSQTLNHNVMYWYQQKSSQAPKLLFHYYDKDFNNEADTPDNFQSRRPNTSFCFLDIRSPGLGDTAMYLCATSRDRTVEAFFGQGTRLTVV.

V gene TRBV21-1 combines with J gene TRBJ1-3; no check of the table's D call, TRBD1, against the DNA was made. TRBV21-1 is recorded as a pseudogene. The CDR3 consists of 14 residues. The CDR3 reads CASSPTGVSHTIYF. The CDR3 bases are TGTGCCAGCAGCCCGACAGGGGTTTCGCACACCATATATTTT.

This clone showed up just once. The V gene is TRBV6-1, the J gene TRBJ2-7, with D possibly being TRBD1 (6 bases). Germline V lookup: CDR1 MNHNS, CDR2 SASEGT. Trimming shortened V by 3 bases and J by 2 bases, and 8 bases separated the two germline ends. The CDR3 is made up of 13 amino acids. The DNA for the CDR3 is TGTGCCAGCAGTGATACAGGGCCCTACGAGCAGTACTTC. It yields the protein CASSDTGPYEQYF.

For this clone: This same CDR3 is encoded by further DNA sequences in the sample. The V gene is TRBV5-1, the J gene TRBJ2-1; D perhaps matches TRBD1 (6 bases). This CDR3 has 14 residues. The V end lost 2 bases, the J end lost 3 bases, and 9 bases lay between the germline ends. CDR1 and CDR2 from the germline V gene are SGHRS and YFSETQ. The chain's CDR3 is CASSLGQSYNEQFF. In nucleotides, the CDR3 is TGCGCCAGCAGCTTAGGACAGAGCTACAATGAGCAGTTCTTC. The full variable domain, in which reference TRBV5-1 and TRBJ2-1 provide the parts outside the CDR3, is KAGVTQTPRYLIKTRGQQVTLSCSPISGHRSVSWYQQTPGQGLQFLFEYFSETQRNKGNFPGRFSGRQFSNSRSEMNVSTLELGDSALYLCASSLGQSYNEQFFGPGTRLTVL.

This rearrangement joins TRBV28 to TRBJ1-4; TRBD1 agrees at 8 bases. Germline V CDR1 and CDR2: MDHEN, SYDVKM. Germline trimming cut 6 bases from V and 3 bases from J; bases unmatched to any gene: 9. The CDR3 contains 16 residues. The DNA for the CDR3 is TGTGCCAGCAGCCCAAGACAGGGGTCAGCTAATGAAAAACTGTTTTTT. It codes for CASSPRQGSANEKLFF.

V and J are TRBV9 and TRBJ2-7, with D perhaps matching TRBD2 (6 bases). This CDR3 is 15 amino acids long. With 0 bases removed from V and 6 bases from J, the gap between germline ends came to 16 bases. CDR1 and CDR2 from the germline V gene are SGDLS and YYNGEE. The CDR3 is CASSVEAFNSGEQYF. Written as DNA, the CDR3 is TGTGCCAGCAGCGTAGAGGCCTTCAATAGCGGCGAGCAGTACTTC.

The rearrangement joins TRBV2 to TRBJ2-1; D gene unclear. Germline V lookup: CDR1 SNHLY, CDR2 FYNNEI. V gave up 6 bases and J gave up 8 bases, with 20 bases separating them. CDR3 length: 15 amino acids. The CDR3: CASRVRQSGMDEQFF. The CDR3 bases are TGTGCCAGCAGAGTACGGCAGTCAGGAATGGATGAGCAGTTCTTC.

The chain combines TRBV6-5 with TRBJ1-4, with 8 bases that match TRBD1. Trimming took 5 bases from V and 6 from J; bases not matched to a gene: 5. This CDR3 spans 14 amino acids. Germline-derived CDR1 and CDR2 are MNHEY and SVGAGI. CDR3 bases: TGTGCCAGCAGTAAAAAGACAGGGGATGAAAAACTGTTTTTT. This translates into CASSKKTGDEKLFF.

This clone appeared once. The CDR3 DNA reads TGTGCCAGCAGCCCACCTACTAGCGGCACCGGGGAGCTGTTTTTT. Translation gives CASSPPTSGTGELFF. V is TRBV9 and J is TRBJ2-2; TRBD2 matches at 8 bases. This CDR3 has 15 residues. The V gene's germline CDR1 is SGDLS and CDR2 YYNGEE. V shed 4 bases, J shed 4 bases, and the junction held 6 bases outside the gene matches.

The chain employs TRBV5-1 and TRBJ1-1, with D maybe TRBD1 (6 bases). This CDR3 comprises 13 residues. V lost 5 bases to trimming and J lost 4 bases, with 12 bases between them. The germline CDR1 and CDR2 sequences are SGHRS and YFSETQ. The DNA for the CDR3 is TGCGCCAGCAGTGAACAGGGCGGCACTGAAGCTTTCTTT. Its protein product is CASSEQGGTEAFF. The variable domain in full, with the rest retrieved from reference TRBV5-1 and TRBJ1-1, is KAGVTQTPRYLIKTRGQQVTLSCSPISGHRSVSWYQQTPGQGLQFLFEYFSETQRNKGNFPGRFSGRQFSNSRSEMNVSTLELGDSALYLCASSEQGGTEAFFGQGTRLTVV.

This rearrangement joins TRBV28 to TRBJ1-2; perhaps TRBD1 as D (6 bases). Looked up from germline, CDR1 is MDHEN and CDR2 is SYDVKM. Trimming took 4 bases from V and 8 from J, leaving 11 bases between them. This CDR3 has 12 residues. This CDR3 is CASSSGEWGYTF. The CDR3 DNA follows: TGTGCCAGCAGTTCAGGGGAGTGGGGCTACACCTTC.

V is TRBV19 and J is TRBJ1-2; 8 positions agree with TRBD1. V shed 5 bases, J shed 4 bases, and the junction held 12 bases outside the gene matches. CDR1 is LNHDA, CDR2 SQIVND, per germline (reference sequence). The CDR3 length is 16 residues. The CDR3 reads CASSPAAGGLGYGYTF. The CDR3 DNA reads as TGTGCCAGTAGTCCCGCCGCAGGGGGCCTCGGCTATGGCTACACCTTC.

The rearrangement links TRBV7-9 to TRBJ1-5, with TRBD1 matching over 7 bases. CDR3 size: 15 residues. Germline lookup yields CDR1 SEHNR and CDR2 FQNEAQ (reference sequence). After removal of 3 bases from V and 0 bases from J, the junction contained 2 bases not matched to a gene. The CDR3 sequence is CASSLTGNSNQPQHF. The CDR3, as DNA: TGTGCCAGCAGCTTGACAGGGAATAGCAATCAGCCCCAGCATTTT. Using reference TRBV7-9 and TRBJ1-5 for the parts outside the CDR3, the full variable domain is DTGVSQNPRHKITKRGQNVTFRCDPISEHNRLYWYRQTLGQGPEFLTYFQNEAQLEKSRLLSDRFSAERPKGSFSTLEIQRTEQGDSAMYLCASSLTGNSNQPQHFGDGTRLSIL.

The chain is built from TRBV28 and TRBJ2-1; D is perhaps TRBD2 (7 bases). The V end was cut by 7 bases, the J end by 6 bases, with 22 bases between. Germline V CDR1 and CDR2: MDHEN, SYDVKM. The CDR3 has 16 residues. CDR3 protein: CASKASGGPQVNEQFF. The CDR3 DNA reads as TGTGCCAGCAAGGCCTCGGGGGGCCCTCAAGTCAATGAGCAGTTCTTC. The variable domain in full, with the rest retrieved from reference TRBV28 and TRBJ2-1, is DVKVTQSSRYLVKRTGEKVFLECVQDMDHENMFWYRQDPGLGLRLIYFSYDVKMKEKGDIPEGYSVSREKKERFSLILESASTNQTSMYLCASKASGGPQVNEQFFGPGTRLTVL.